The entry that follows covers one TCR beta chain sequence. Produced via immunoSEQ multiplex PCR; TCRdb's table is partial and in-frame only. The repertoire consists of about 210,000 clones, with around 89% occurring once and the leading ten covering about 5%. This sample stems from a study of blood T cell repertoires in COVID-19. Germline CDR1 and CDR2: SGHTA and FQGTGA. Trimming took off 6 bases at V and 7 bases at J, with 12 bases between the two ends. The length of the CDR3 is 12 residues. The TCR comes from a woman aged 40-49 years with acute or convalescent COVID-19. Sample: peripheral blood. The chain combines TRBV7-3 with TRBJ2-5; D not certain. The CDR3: CASRGREGTQYF. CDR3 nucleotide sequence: TGTGCCAGCAGGGGCCGTGAAGGGACCCAGTACTTC.